Below are 16 T cell receptor beta chains sequenced from a single sample in a study of OX40 agonist ivuxolimab in advanced cancers. TCRdb keeps only in-frame clones here, not all; method: immunoSEQ multiplex PCR. The sample carries approximately 12,000 clones, nearly 85% recorded once. The sequencing here drew on CD4+ or CD8+ T cells sorted from blood, taken in a trial of the OX40 agonist ivuxolimab. The origin of the receptors is an adult with an advanced solid tumor such as melanoma, head and neck, liver or kidney cancer.

This chain connects TRBV10-2 to TRBJ2-2; D perhaps matches TRBD2 (5 bases). V lost 7 bases and J 0 bases, leaving 9 bases between the germline ends. This CDR3 region has 14 residues. Germline CDR1 and CDR2: WSHSY and SAAADI. CDR3 sequence: CASNPGSNTGELFF. In DNA, the CDR3 is TGCGCCAGCAACCCGGGGTCGAACACCGGGGAGCTGTTTTTT.

The CDR3 reads CASSLFQGRGEKLFF. The CDR3 region has the DNA TGTGCCAGCAGCTTGTTTCAGGGAAGGGGTGAAAAACTGTTTTTT. The chain recombines TRBV7-9 with TRBJ1-4; maybe TRBD1 (5 bases). V was shortened by 3 bases and J by 7 bases, with 15 bases between the two germline ends. Germline V lookup: CDR1 SEHNR, CDR2 FQNEAQ (reference sequence). The CDR3 is 15 residues long.

This clone appeared once. The chain recombines TRBV7-6 with TRBJ2-1; tentatively, D is TRBD2 (6 bases). The CDR3 length is 18 residues. The V gene's germline CDR1 is SGHVS and CDR2 FNYEAQ. Trimming cost V 5 bases and J 3 bases, with 23 bases left between them. The CDR3 bases are TGTGCCAGCAGCCCTGACGGAGGGAAGCGGGCCTTCTACAATGAGCAGTTCTTC. Translated: CASSPDGGKRAFYNEQFF.

This chain joins TRBV4-3 and TRBJ1-3; 8 nucleotides match TRBD1. CDR3 size: 15 residues. V dropped 3 bases and J dropped 2; count of bases not matched to a gene: 3. Germline V gene sequence: CDR1 LGHNA, CDR2 YSLEER. The CDR3 DNA reads as TGCGCCAGCAGCCAGATACAGGGGGCTGGAAACACCATATATTTT. Its protein is CASSQIQGAGNTIYF.

V and J are TRBV7-3 and TRBJ2-3, with D unresolved. V gave up 8 bases and J gave up 4 bases, with 16 bases separating them. This CDR3 contains 14 residues. The V gene's germline CDR1 is SGHTA and CDR2 FQGTGA. CDR3 amino acids: CASSQALAADTQYF. CDR3 in DNA: TGTGCCAGCTCTCAAGCGCTGGCCGCAGATACGCAGTATTTT.

The rearrangement links TRBV19 to TRBJ1-5, with TRBD1 identical over 7 bases. This CDR3 is built from 15 residues. Germline V CDR1 and CDR2: LNHDA, SQIVND (reference sequence). V gave up 3 bases and J gave up 9 bases; unmatched junction bases: 11. In DNA, the CDR3 is TGTGCCAGTAGTATGCCCGACAGGGATTATGGGCCCCAGCATTTT. Protein sequence: CASSMPDRDYGPQHF.

The V and J genes are TRBV27 and TRBJ1-5; weak D call: TRBD1 (5 bases). Deletions cut 3 bases from V and 5 bases from J, with 14 bases between. The CDR3 is 15 amino acids. Germline V gene lookup returns CDR1 MNHEY and CDR2 SMNVEV (reference sequence). The CDR3 region is CASSLTAGTHQPQHF. For the CDR3, the DNA is TGTGCCAGCAGTTTGACCGCAGGGACCCATCAGCCCCAGCATTTT.

This CDR3 reads CASSPFGSGRVVTDTQYF. The CDR3 nucleotides read TGTGCCAGCAGCCCTTTTGGTAGCGGGAGGGTAGTAACAGATACGCAGTATTTT. This chain links TRBV28 with TRBJ2-3; 11 bases align to TRBD2. CDR1 is MDHEN and CDR2 is SYDVKM in the germline V gene. V shed 6 bases and J 3 bases; nucleotides not matched to a gene: 14. This CDR3 comprises 18 residues.

This sequence joins TRBV4-1 and TRBJ2-5; 10 nucleotides match TRBD1. Germline assignment: CDR1 MGHRA and CDR2 YSYEKL. Germline trimming cut 4 bases from V and 5 bases from J; bases unmatched to any gene: 10. The CDR3 sequence is 16 residues long. In DNA, the CDR3 is TGCGCCAGCAGCCCTGGACAGGGGGGATATTCGGAGACCCAGTACTTC. This gives the protein CASSPGQGGYSETQYF.

The chain uses TRBV6-6 and TRBJ1-1; no clear D. Trimming cost V 0 bases and J 7 bases, with 6 bases left between them. Per the germline V gene, CDR1 is MNHNY and CDR2 is SVGAGI (reference sequence). The CDR3 covers 12 residues. CDR3 residues: CASSYSTGEAFF. The CDR3 DNA follows: TGTGCCAGCAGTTACTCGACCGGTGAAGCTTTCTTT.

By share, this clone ranks as medium-sized. The chain employs TRBV7-9 and TRBJ2-3, with no clear D. Between the trimmed V and J ends, which lost 6 bases and 3 bases, there was a span of 10 bases. Germline CDR1 and CDR2: SEHNR and FQNEAQ (reference sequence). This CDR3 has 13 residues. CDR3 protein: CASRWGGTDTQYF. CDR3 DNA: TGTGCCAGCAGGTGGGGTGGGACAGATACGCAGTATTTT.

The chain combines TRBV7-9 with TRBJ2-7; D is perhaps TRBD1 (5 bases). The germline V gene encodes CDR1 SEHNR and CDR2 FQNEAQ (reference sequence). CDR3 length equals 15 residues. Between the trimmed V and J ends, which lost 1 base and 2 bases, there was a span of 12 bases. CDR3 nucleotides: TGTGCCAGCAGCTTAGGGACATCGGAAACCTACGAGCAGTACTTC. It codes for CASSLGTSETYEQYF.

The chain is built from TRBV29-1 and TRBJ2-7; TRBD2 matches at 7 bases. Germline CDR1 is SQVTM and CDR2 is ANQGSEA. This CDR3 comprises 13 residues. Trimming at V came to 6 bases and at J to 2 bases, leaving 7 bases not matched to a gene. Here the CDR3 reads CSVLGGTTYEQYF. As DNA, the CDR3 is TGCAGCGTCCTAGGAGGGACTACCTACGAGCAGTACTTC.

The chain combines TRBV6-5 with TRBJ2-4; possible D gene TRBD1, 5 bases. CDR1 MNHEY and CDR2 SVGAGI come from the germline V gene. The CDR3 runs to 15 residues. The germline V and J ends were trimmed by 4 bases and 6 bases, with 16 bases remaining between them. This CDR3 reads CASSSDSGQGNIQYF. CDR3 DNA sequence: TGTGCCAGCAGTTCAGACTCAGGGCAGGGAAACATTCAGTACTTC.

The V and J genes are TRBV28 and TRBJ2-7; D remains ambiguous. Germline CDR1 and CDR2: MDHEN and SYDVKM. The V gene lost 1 base and the J gene lost 0 bases, with 19 bases spanning the gap. The CDR3 length is 18 residues. In DNA form, the CDR3 reads TGTGCCAGCAGTTTATACGGTTCAATGGCAGGTCCCTCCTACGAGCAGTACTTC. Encoded protein: CASSLYGSMAGPSYEQYF.

The genes are TRBV2 and TRBJ2-1; D gene unclear. The length of the CDR3 is 13 residues. The germline V gene encodes CDR1 SNHLY and CDR2 FYNNEI. The germline V and J ends were trimmed by 10 bases and 1 base, with 11 bases remaining between them. CDR3 sequence: CATGWASYNEQFF. The CDR3, as DNA: TGTGCCACTGGGTGGGCATCCTACAATGAGCAGTTCTTC.